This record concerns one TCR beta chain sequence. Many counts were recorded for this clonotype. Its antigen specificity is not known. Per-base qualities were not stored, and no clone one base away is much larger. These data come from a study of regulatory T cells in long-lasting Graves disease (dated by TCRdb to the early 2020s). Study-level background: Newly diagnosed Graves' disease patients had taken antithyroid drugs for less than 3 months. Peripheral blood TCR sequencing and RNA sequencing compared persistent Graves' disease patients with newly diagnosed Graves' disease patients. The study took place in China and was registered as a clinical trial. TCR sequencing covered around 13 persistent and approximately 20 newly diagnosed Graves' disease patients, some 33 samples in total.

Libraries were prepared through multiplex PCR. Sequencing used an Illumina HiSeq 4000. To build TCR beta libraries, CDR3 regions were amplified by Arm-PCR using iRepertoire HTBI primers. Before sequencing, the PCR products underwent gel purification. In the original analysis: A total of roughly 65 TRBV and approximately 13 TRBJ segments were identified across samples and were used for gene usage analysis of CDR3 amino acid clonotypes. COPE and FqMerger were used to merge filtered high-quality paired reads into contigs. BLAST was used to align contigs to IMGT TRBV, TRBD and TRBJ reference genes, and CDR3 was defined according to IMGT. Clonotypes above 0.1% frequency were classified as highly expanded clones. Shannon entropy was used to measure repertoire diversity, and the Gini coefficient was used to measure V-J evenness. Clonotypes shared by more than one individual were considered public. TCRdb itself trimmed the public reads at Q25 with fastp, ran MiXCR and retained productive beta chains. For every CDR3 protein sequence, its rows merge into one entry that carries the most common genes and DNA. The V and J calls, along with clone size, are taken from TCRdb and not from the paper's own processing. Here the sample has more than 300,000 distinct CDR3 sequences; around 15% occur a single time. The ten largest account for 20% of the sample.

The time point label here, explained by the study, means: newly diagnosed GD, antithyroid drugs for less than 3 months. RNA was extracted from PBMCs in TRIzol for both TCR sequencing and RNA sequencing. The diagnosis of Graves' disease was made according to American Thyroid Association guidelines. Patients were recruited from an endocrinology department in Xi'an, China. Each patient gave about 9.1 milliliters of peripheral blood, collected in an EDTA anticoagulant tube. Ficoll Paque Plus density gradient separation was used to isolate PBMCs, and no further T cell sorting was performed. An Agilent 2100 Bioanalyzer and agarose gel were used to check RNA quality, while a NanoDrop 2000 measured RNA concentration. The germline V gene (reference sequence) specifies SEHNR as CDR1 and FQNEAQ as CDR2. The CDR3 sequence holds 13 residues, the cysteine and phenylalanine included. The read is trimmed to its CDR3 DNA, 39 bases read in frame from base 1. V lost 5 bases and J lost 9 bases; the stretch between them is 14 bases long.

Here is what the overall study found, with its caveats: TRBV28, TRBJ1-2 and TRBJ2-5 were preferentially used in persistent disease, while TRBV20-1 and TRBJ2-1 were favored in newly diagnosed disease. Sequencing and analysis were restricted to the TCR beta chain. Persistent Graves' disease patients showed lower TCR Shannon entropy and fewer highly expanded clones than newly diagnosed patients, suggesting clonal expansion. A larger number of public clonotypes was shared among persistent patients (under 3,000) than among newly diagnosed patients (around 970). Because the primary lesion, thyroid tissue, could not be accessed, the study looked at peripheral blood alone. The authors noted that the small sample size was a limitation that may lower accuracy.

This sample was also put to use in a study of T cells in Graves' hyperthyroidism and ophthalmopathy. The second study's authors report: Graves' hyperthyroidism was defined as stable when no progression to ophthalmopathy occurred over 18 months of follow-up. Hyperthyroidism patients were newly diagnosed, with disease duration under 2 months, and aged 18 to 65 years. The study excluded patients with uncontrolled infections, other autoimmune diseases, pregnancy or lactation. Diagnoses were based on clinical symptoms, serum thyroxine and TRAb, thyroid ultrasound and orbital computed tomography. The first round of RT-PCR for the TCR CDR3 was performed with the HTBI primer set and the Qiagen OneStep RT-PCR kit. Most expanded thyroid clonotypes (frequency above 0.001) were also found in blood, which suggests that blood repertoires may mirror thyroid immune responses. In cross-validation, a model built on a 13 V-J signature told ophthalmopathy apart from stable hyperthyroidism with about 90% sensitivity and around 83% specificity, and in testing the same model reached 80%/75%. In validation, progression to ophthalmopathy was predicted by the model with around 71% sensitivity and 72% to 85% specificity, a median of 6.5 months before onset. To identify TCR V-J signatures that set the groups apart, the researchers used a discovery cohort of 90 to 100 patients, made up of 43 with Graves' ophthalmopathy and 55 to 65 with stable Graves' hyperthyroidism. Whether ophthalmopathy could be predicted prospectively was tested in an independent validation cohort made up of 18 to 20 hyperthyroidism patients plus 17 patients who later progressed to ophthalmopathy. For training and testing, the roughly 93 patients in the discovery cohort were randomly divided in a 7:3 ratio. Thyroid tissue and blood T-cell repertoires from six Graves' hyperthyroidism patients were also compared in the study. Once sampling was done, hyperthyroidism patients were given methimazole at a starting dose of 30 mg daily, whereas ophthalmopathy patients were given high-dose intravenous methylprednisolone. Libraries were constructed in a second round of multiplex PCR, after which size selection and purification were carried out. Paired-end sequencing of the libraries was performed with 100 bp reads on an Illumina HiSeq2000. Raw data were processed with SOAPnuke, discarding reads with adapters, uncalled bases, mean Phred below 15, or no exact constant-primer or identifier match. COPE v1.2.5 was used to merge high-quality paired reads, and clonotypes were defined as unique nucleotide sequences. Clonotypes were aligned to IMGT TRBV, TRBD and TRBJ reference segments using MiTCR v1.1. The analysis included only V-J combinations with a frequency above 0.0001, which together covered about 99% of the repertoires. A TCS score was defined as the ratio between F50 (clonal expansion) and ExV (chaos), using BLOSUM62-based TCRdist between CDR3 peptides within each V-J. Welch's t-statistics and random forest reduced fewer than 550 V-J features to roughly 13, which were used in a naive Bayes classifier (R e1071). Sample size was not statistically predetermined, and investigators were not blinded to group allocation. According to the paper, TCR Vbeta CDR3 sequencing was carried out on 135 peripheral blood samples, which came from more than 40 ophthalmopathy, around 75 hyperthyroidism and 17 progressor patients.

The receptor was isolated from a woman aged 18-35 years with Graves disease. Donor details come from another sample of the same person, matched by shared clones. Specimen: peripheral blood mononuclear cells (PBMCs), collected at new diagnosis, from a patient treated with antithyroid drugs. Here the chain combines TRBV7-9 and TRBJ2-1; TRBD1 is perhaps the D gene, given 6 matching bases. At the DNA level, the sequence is TGTGCCAGCAGCCAGATAGGACAGACTGAGCAGTTCTTC. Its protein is CASSQIGQTEQFF.